The 27 T cell receptor beta chains below were found in one sample sequenced in a study of blood T cell repertoires in COVID-19. Clones were read by immunoSEQ multiplex PCR, and TCRdb kept only the in-frame ones, dropping some. The sample lists 95,000 to 150,000 clones; 82% were seen once. Material: peripheral blood. The receptors were sampled from a woman aged 70-85 years with acute or convalescent COVID-19.

V is TRBV9 and J is TRBJ1-2, with 9 bases identical to TRBD1. V gave up 5 bases and J gave up 7 bases; unmatched junction bases: 6. Germline V gene sequence: CDR1 SGDLS, CDR2 YYNGEE. This CDR3 comprises 13 residues. The CDR3 sequence is CASSSGQGFGYTF. For the CDR3, the DNA is TGTGCCAGCAGTTCGGGACAGGGTTTTGGCTACACCTTC.

The J gene is TRBJ1-2, the V gene TRBV4-3; 7 positions match TRBD1. The germline CDR1 and CDR2 sequences are LGHNA and YSLEER. V shed 5 bases and J 7 bases; nucleotides not matched to a gene: 7. This CDR3 spans 13 amino acids. CDR3 loop: CASSNRQGFGYTF. The DNA for the CDR3 is TGCGCCAGCAGCAACCGACAGGGTTTTGGCTACACCTTC.

This chain links TRBV3-1 (or the pseudogene TRBV3-2) with TRBJ1-1; a possible D gene is TRBD1 (5 bases). The germline V and J ends were trimmed by 4 bases and 8 bases, with 11 bases remaining between them. The length of the CDR3 is 12 residues. Germline V gene lookup returns CDR1 LGHDT and CDR2 YNNKEL (reference sequence). This chain's CDR3 is CASSLLRQEAFF. The CDR3 bases are TGTGCCAGCAGCCTCCTTCGACAGGAAGCTTTCTTT.

The chain is built from TRBV29-1 and TRBJ1-5, with D possibly matching TRBD1 (6 bases). In germline, CDR1 is SQVTM, CDR2 ANQGSEA. The CDR3 runs to 17 residues. Trimming removed 4 bases at V and 6 bases at J, with 25 bases between. CDR3 protein: CSVGGTGIGGVSQPQHF. CDR3 in DNA: TGCAGCGTTGGGGGTACAGGGATTGGTGGTGTCAGTCAGCCCCAGCATTTT.

V and J are TRBV2 and TRBJ2-3; unclear D gene. The germline V gene has CDR1 SNHLY and CDR2 FYNNEI. The V end was cut by 9 bases, the J end by 2 bases, with 15 bases between. The CDR3 is 14 residues long. The chain's CDR3 is CASNSLPPTDTQYF. The CDR3 DNA follows: TGTGCCAGTAACTCTTTACCCCCCACAGATACGCAGTATTTT.

This clone was detected a few times. The V call is TRBV6-5, the J call TRBJ2-5; 7 bases align to TRBD2. The CDR3 spans 12 residues. Losses at the gene ends were 10 bases for V and 5 bases for J; bases not matched to a gene: 7. The V gene's germline CDR1 is MNHEY and CDR2 SVGAGI. The CDR3 sequence: CATAWGGETQYF. Written as DNA, the CDR3 is TGTGCCACCGCTTGGGGGGGTGAGACCCAGTACTTC.

This chain joins TRBV7-9 and TRBJ2-1, with TRBD2 matching over 13 bases. This CDR3 is built from 15 residues. Germline V gene data show CDR1 as SEHNR and CDR2 as FQNEAQ (reference sequence). Trimming took 5 bases from V and 6 from J; bases not matched to a gene: 4. CDR3 residues: CASSPTSGGANEQFF. The CDR3 nucleotides are TGTGCCAGCAGCCCAACTAGCGGGGGGGCCAATGAGCAGTTCTTC. Drawing the rest from reference TRBV7-9 and TRBJ2-1, the complete variable domain is DTGVSQNPRHKITKRGQNVTFRCDPISEHNRLYWYRQTLGQGPEFLTYFQNEAQLEKSRLLSDRFSAERPKGSFSTLEIQRTEQGDSAMYLCASSPTSGGANEQFFGPGTRLTVL.

As to this clone: Other DNA sequences of this sample code for an identical CDR3. The J gene is TRBJ2-7, the V gene TRBV12-3 or TRBV12-4, with D possibly being TRBD2 (6 bases). CDR3 size: 13 residues. V shed 3 bases and J shed 0 bases, with 6 bases lying between them. CDR3 DNA sequence: TGTGCCAGCAGTTTCGGGAGCTCCTACGAGCAGTACTTC. Residues: CASSFGSSYEQYF.

The chain recombines TRBV7-6 with TRBJ2-5, with TRBD2 identical over 13 bases. CDR1 is SGHVS and CDR2 is FNYEAQ in the germline V gene. The CDR3 contains 15 residues. With 4 bases clipped from V and 5 bases from J, the junction kept 4 bases outside the gene matches. For the CDR3, the DNA is TGTGCCAGCAGCTCCGGGACTAGCGGGGCGGAGACCCAGTACTTC. Encoded protein: CASSSGTSGAETQYF.

V is TRBV6-2 or TRBV6-3 and J is TRBJ2-1, with D tentatively TRBD1 (6 bases). V lost 5 bases and J lost 6, with 17 bases in between. Germline V gives CDR1 MNHEY, CDR2 SVGEGT. The CDR3 consists of 15 residues. CDR3 protein: CASSPNRGIGNEQFF. CDR3 coding DNA: TGTGCCAGCAGTCCAAATAGGGGGATAGGCAATGAGCAGTTCTTC.

This clone was seen more than once but under ten times. This rearrangement joins TRBV11-3 to TRBJ2-7; 8 bases line up with TRBD2. The CDR3 runs to 13 residues. The V and J ends lost 8 bases and 7 bases, in that order; junction bases with no gene match: 10. The germline CDR1 and CDR2 sequences are SGHNT and YENEEA. The CDR3 bases are TGTGCCAGCCAAAACGGGAGGGATGGGGAGCAGTACTTC. It encodes CASQNGRDGEQYF.

V gene TRBV10-3 combines with J gene TRBJ2-1, with 9 bases matching TRBD1. CDR1 is ENHRY and CDR2 is SYGVKD in the germline V gene. The trim removed 4 bases at V and 9 bases at J, leaving 10 bases unmatched. This CDR3 region has 15 residues. In DNA, the CDR3 is TGTGCCATCAGTGGAACAGGGGGCATAGGATTTGAGCAGTTCTTC. Amino acids: CAISGTGGIGFEQFF.

V is TRBV2 and J is TRBJ1-1; 7 bases agree with TRBD1. Per germline, CDR1 SNHLY and CDR2 FYNNEI. V shed 3 bases and J 12 bases; nucleotides not matched to a gene: 13. This CDR3 has 14 amino acids. The chain's CDR3 is CASSEGKGASSSFF. In nucleotides, the CDR3 is TGTGCCAGCAGTGAGGGAAAGGGGGCCTCATCGTCTTTCTTT.

J is TRBJ2-6 and V is TRBV4-3; D call uncertain. The germline V and J ends were trimmed by 0 bases and 0 bases, with 6 bases remaining between them. Germline V lookup: CDR1 LGHNA, CDR2 YSLEER. The CDR3 has 16 residues. CDR3 DNA: TGCGCCAGCAGCCAAGATTACAGCTCTGGGGCCAACGTCCTGACTTTC. Residues: CASSQDYSSGANVLTF.

Only one count was recorded for this clone. The chain recombines TRBV19 with TRBJ1-4; D remains ambiguous. CDR3 length: 13 amino acids. The germline V and J ends were trimmed by 5 bases and 6 bases, with 10 bases remaining between them. Germline V gives CDR1 LNHDA, CDR2 SQIVND (reference sequence). For the CDR3, the DNA is TGTGCCAGTAGTCTGCGACAAGATGAAAAACTGTTTTTT. Its translation: CASSLRQDEKLFF.

The chain is built from TRBV15 and TRBJ2-3; D may be TRBD2 (6 bases). V lost 1 base and J lost 5, with 16 bases in between. This CDR3 contains 16 residues. Germline V gene lookup returns CDR1 LNHNV and CDR2 YYDKDF (reference sequence). CDR3 nucleotide sequence: TGTGCCACCAGCAGAGCATCCGGGACTGGAGGAGATACGCAGTATTTT. Encoded protein: CATSRASGTGGDTQYF. The variable domain in full, with the rest retrieved from reference TRBV15 and TRBJ2-3, is DAMVIQNPRYQVTQFGKPVTLSCSQTLNHNVMYWYQQKSSQAPKLLFHYYDKDFNNEADTPDNFQSRRPNTSFCFLDIRSPGLGDTAMYLCATSRASGTGGDTQYFGPGTRLTVL.

The gene calls are TRBV6-6 and TRBJ2-1; weak D call: TRBD1 (6 bases). Trimming removed 5 bases at V and 3 bases at J, with 20 bases between. The CDR3 is 17 residues long. CDR1 MNHNY and CDR2 SVGAGI come from the germline V gene (reference sequence). In nucleotides, the CDR3 is TGTGCCAGCAGTCGCAGACAGGTCGGCTGGAACTACAATGAGCAGTTCTTC. As protein: CASSRRQVGWNYNEQFF.

V usage is TRBV2 and J usage is TRBJ2-7; the D gene is possibly TRBD1 (6 bases). The CDR3 has 14 amino acids. CDR1 is SNHLY and CDR2 is FYNNEI in the germline V gene. V was trimmed by 6 bases and J by 2 bases, leaving 14 bases between them. CDR3 residues: CASSRRGQTYEQYF. CDR3 bases: TGTGCCAGCAGCCGTAGAGGACAGACCTACGAGCAGTACTTC. The variable domain in full, with the rest retrieved from reference TRBV2 and TRBJ2-7, is EPEVTQTPSHQVTQMGQEVILRCVPISNHLYFYWYRQILGQKVEFLVSFYNNEISEKSEIFDDQFSVERPDGSNFTLKIRSTKLEDSAMYFCASSRRGQTYEQYFGPGTRLTVT.

The rearrangement joins TRBV15 to TRBJ2-2; no firm D call. The CDR3 consists of 13 residues. Germline V gene lookup returns CDR1 LNHNV and CDR2 YYDKDF (reference sequence). Trimming cost V 2 bases and J 4 bases, with 5 bases left between them. CDR3 sequence: CATSRTTTGELFF. For the CDR3, the DNA is TGTGCCACCAGCAGAACTACCACCGGGGAGCTGTTTTTT.

The chain uses TRBV10-3 and TRBJ1-5, with TRBD1 matching 7 bases. CDR1 is ENHRY and CDR2 is SYGVKD in the germline V gene. Trimming took 3 bases from V and 6 from J; bases not matched to a gene: 8. The CDR3 is 15 amino acids. CDR3 loop: CAISERQGVGQPQHF. CDR3 nucleotides: TGTGCCATCAGTGAACGGCAGGGGGTCGGTCAGCCCCAGCATTTT.

This sequence joins TRBV14 and TRBJ1-2; 8 nucleotides agree with TRBD1. There are 14 residues in the CDR3. Germline V gene sequence: CDR1 SGHDN, CDR2 FVKESK. The V segment lost 4 bases and the J segment 4 bases; nucleotides outside the gene matches: 5. CDR3 amino acids: CASSPGTGLYGYTF. The CDR3 DNA sequence: TGTGCCAGCAGCCCCGGGACAGGCCTCTATGGCTACACCTTC.

This sequence joins TRBV5-1 and TRBJ1-1, with 8 bases identical to TRBD1. V trimming: 3 bases; J trimming: 4 bases; junction bases outside the gene matches: 5. This CDR3 spans 14 amino acids. CDR1 is SGHRS and CDR2 is YFSETQ in the germline V gene. CDR3 sequence reads: CASSSTGGGTEAFF. In DNA, the CDR3 is TGCGCCAGCAGCTCCACAGGGGGTGGCACTGAAGCTTTCTTT.

The CDR3 here is CAWSATGYSNQPQHF. CDR3 sequence (DNA): TGTGCCTGGAGTGCGACAGGATATAGCAATCAGCCCCAGCATTTT. This chain connects TRBV30 to TRBJ1-5; D might be TRBD1 (6 bases). The germline V gene has CDR1 GTSNPN and CDR2 SVGIG (reference sequence). This CDR3 spans 15 amino acids. Trimming pared 1 base from V and 0 bases from J, leaving 10 bases between.

The chain joins TRBV14 to TRBJ1-5, with 7 bases fitting TRBD1. V was clipped by 4 bases and J by 5 bases; unmatched bases: 2. This CDR3 comprises 13 residues. CDR1 and CDR2 (germline): SGHDN, FVKESK. The CDR3 protein is CASSPQGDQPQHF. The CDR3 coding sequence is TGTGCCAGCAGCCCCCAGGGGGATCAGCCCCAGCATTTT.

The rearrangement joins TRBV27 to TRBJ1-1; TRBD1 aligns across 11 bases. Germline CDR1 MNHEY, CDR2 SMNVEV (reference sequence). CDR3 length: 16 residues. The V segment lost 3 bases and the J segment 2 bases; nucleotides outside the gene matches: 5. This CDR3 reads CASSLKGQGVNTEAFF. In DNA, the CDR3 is TGTGCCAGCAGTTTGAAGGGACAGGGGGTCAACACTGAAGCTTTCTTT.

The chain joins TRBV19 to TRBJ1-4; 8 bases agree with TRBD1. Trimming at V came to 5 bases and at J to 13 bases, leaving 12 bases not matched to a gene. This CDR3 has 14 residues. Germline values: CDR1 LNHDA, CDR2 SQIVND (reference sequence). The CDR3 loop is CASSSRDRGFGLFF. The CDR3 nucleotides read TGTGCCAGTAGTTCCCGAGACAGGGGTTTTGGACTGTTTTTT.

This sequence joins TRBV19 and TRBJ1-6; tentatively, D is TRBD1 (5 bases). CDR3 length: 17 residues. V was shortened by 3 bases and J by 6 bases, with 18 bases between the two germline ends. CDR1 LNHDA and CDR2 SQIVND come from the germline V gene (reference sequence). The CDR3 is CASSMGTGQVSNSPLHF. In DNA, the CDR3 is TGTGCCAGTAGTATGGGCACCGGACAAGTCAGTAATTCACCCCTCCACTTT. Together with reference TRBV19 and TRBJ1-6, the CDR3 gives the full variable domain: DGGITQSPKYLFRKEGQNVTLSCEQNLNHDAMYWYRQDPGQGLRLIYYSQIVNDFQKGDIAEGYSVSREKKESFPLTVTSAQKNPTAFYLCASSMGTGQVSNSPLHFGNGTRLTVT.